This T cell receptor beta chain was sequenced for a study of T cells in Graves' hyperthyroidism and ophthalmopathy. Study findings and constraints: Expanded thyroid clonotypes (above 0.001) were mostly also found in blood. Ophthalmopathy onset followed model prediction by a median about 6.9 months.

CDR1 is DFQATT and CDR2 is SNEGSKA in the germline V gene (reference sequence). The ends lost 5 bases at V and 2 bases at J; junction bases unmatched: 6. The CDR3 has 14 residues. It was 10 ml of fresh peripheral blood that supplied the PBMCs. Details on this clonotype: No antigen is known for it.

RNA transcripts yielded amplified TCR beta CDR3 regions. The HTBI primer set served for first-round RT-PCR of the TCR CDR3. TCRdb itself ran the multiplex PCR reads through MiXCR, one entry per CDR3 protein. The data contain 700,000 or so distinct CDR3 sequences, about 15% of them seen just once; the ten biggest clones take up 8.4%. Sample: blood. V usage is TRBV20-1 and J usage is TRBJ2-7, with 10 bases fitting TRBD2. This TCR came from a man between 18 and 29 years old with Graves' hyperthyroidism. The chain's CDR3 is CSARVGLAAYEQYF. CDR3 nucleotides: TGCAGTGCTCGGGTCGGACTAGCGGCCTACGAGCAGTACTTC.